The 7 T cell receptor beta chains below come from one sample, sequenced in a study of blood T cells in healthy people across ages. The second PCR ran 7 to 11 cycles with a sample-barcoded 5' primer and J-beta primers. TCRdb fed the 5' RACE reads into MiXCR, producing one record per CDR3 protein. This table has about 1,400,000 distinct CDR3 sequences, around 55% appearing once. Sequenced material: blood. All receptors derive from a young man in good health.

The chain employs TRBV9 and TRBJ2-1; TRBD2 aligns across 11 bases. The CDR3 is made up of 16 amino acids. CDR1 SGDLS and CDR2 YYNGEE come from the germline V gene. The J segment lost 3 bases and the V segment lost 3 bases, leaving 5 bases of the junction unmatched. The DNA for the CDR3 is TGTGCCAGCAGCGGATCAACTAGCGGGGGCTACAATGAGCAGTTCTTC. It specifies CASSGSTSGGYNEQFF.

V is TRBV20-1 and J is TRBJ1-1, with a weak D call TRBD1 (6 bases). CDR1 and CDR2 (germline): DFQATT, SNEGSKA (reference sequence). The CDR3 has 12 amino acids. The V end was cut by 6 bases, the J end by 12 bases, with 20 bases between. The CDR3 loop reads CSARTGTTRPFF. CDR3 DNA sequence: TGCAGTGCCAGAACCGGGACAACTAGACCTTTCTTT.

The gene calls are TRBV6-5 and TRBJ1-2, with D unresolved. The germline V gene has CDR1 MNHEY and CDR2 SVGAGI. V dropped 6 bases and J dropped 4 bases, with 12 bases sitting between them. The CDR3 is 13 residues long. This chain's CDR3 is CASRRPRSYGYTF. The CDR3 DNA follows: TGTGCCAGCAGAAGACCCCGTAGCTATGGCTACACCTTC.

V usage is TRBV11-3 and J usage is TRBJ2-1, with D hard to call. Trimming removed 4 bases from V and 7 bases from J, with 11 bases in between. CDR1 is SGHNT and CDR2 is YENEEA in the germline V gene. This CDR3 spans 13 amino acids. The CDR3 nucleotides read TGTGCCAGCAGCTCGGACCACACAAATGAGCAGTTCTTC. As protein: CASSSDHTNEQFF.

V is TRBV15 and J is TRBJ1-6; the match to TRBD1 covers 8 bases. CDR3 size: 14 residues. CDR1 LNHNV and CDR2 YYDKDF come from the germline V gene (reference sequence). V shed 9 bases and J 9 bases; nucleotides not matched to a gene: 10. CDR3 loop: CATKDRAGSSPLHF. For the CDR3, the DNA is TGTGCCACTAAGGACAGGGCAGGGAGTTCACCCCTCCACTTT.

This sequence joins TRBV12-3 or TRBV12-4 and TRBJ1-2; D call uncertain. Trimming removed 1 base from V and 6 bases from J, with 9 bases in between. The CDR3 has 13 amino acids. The CDR3 reads CASSLVGSNGYTF. DNA of the CDR3: TGTGCCAGCAGTTTAGTAGGGTCCAATGGCTACACCTTC.

This clonotype was seen only a few times. The chain uses TRBV20-1 and TRBJ1-2; D uncertain. The CDR3 has 13 amino acids. Looked up from germline, CDR1 is DFQATT and CDR2 is SNEGSKA (reference sequence). V was pared by 0 bases and J by 2 bases, with 7 bases between. Here the CDR3 reads CSARDYQNYGYTF. DNA of the CDR3: TGCAGTGCTAGAGATTACCAGAACTATGGCTACACCTTC.